The rows below give T cell receptor beta chains drawn from one sample of a study of shared clonotypes between healthy human individuals. Only in-frame clones appear in the TCRdb table, and some are missing; sequencing was by immunoSEQ multiplex PCR. The sample yields approximately 1,000,000 clones, 78% seen once. Input material: memory CD4+ T cells from PBMCs. The receptors were sampled from a man younger than 30 in good health. Some clones in this sample may be carry-over from other donors' samples. Both conserved end residues are part of each CDR3. Fields, in order: J gene, V gene, clone size, D gene, CDR3 DNA, CDR3 protein. The D gene is left open where the match is weak. Some rows mark clone size as missing; the rest say once, few, many or name a class of expanded clone.

j_gene: TRBJ1-2; v_gene: TRBV5-1; abundance: -; d_gene: -; CDR3nt: TGCGCCAGCAGCTTGGACTTCCCAGAGGGGTATGGCTACACCTTC; CDR3aa: CASSLDFPEGYGYTF
j_gene: TRBJ2-2; v_gene: TRBV11-1; abundance: -; d_gene: -; CDR3nt: TGTGCCAGCAGCCCCATGAACACCGGGGAGCTGTTTTTT; CDR3aa: CASSPMNTGELFF
j_gene: TRBJ2-7; v_gene: TRBV5-1; abundance: -; d_gene: TRBD2; CDR3nt: TGCGCCAGCAGCCCTTCTAGCGGGACCTCCTACGAGCAGTACTTC; CDR3aa: CASSPSSGTSYEQYF
j_gene: TRBJ2-2; v_gene: TRBV11-2; abundance: -; d_gene: -; CDR3nt: TGTGCCAGCAGCTTATATCTATCCGATGGGACCGGGGAGCTGTTTTTT; CDR3aa: CASSLYLSDGTGELFF
j_gene: TRBJ1-5; v_gene: TRBV5-1; abundance: -; d_gene: -; CDR3nt: TGCGCCAGCAGCCCCGCTGGGGCCAACAATCAGCCCCAGCATTTT; CDR3aa: CASSPAGANNQPQHF
j_gene: TRBJ2-3; v_gene: TRBV28; abundance: -; d_gene: TRBD2; CDR3nt: TGTGCCAGCAGCGTAGGGACTAGCGGGAAAATAGACACGCAGTATTTT; CDR3aa: CASSVGTSGKIDTQYF
j_gene: TRBJ2-5; v_gene: TRBV30; abundance: -; d_gene: -; CDR3nt: TGTGCCTGGAGGGGGAGCCAAGAGACCCAGTACTTC; CDR3aa: CAWRGSQETQYF
j_gene: TRBJ2-5; v_gene: TRBV5-5; abundance: -; d_gene: -; CDR3nt: TGTGCCAGCAGCTTGGGTCAGGGAGAAGAGACCCAGTACTTC; CDR3aa: CASSLGQGEETQYF
j_gene: TRBJ1-1; v_gene: TRBV5-1; abundance: -; d_gene: -; CDR3nt: TGCGCCAGCAGCTTGTCGGCAATGTCGGGGTACGCTGAAGCTTTCTTT; CDR3aa: CASSLSAMSGYAEAFF
j_gene: TRBJ2-6; v_gene: TRBV9; abundance: -; d_gene: TRBD1; CDR3nt: TGTGCCAGCAGCGAGAAACAGGGGCCCATCTCTGGGGCCAACGTCCTGACTTTC; CDR3aa: CASSEKQGPISGANVLTF
j_gene: TRBJ2-3; v_gene: TRBV9; abundance: -; d_gene: -; CDR3nt: TGTGCCAGCAGCGGCCTGAGGGGGGCCGGGTTCGAGCAGTATTTT; CDR3aa: CASSGLRGAGFEQYF
j_gene: TRBJ1-4; v_gene: TRBV28; abundance: -; d_gene: TRBD1; CDR3nt: TGTGCCAGCAGCTCAAGCGCGACAGGGACTAATGAAAAACTGTTTTTT; CDR3aa: CASSSSATGTNEKLFF
j_gene: TRBJ1-2; v_gene: TRBV28; abundance: -; d_gene: -; CDR3nt: TGTGCCAGCAGTTTATTGACCTCTCGAGGCTACACCTTC; CDR3aa: CASSLLTSRGYTF
j_gene: TRBJ2-7; v_gene: TRBV2; abundance: -; d_gene: -; CDR3nt: TGTGCCAGCAGTGTCGCAGCCGGAGGAGAGCAGTACTTC; CDR3aa: CASSVAAGGEQYF
j_gene: TRBJ1-2; v_gene: TRBV2; abundance: few; d_gene: TRBD1; CDR3nt: TGTGCCAGCAGTGAACCACCGGGACAGGGGGGTAATGGCTACACCTTC; CDR3aa: CASSEPPGQGGNGYTF
j_gene: TRBJ2-2; v_gene: TRBV7-3; abundance: -; d_gene: TRBD1; CDR3nt: TGTGCCAGCAGCTTAAAATTCTCAGGGGGCGATGGGGAGCTGTTTTTT; CDR3aa: CASSLKFSGGDGELFF
j_gene: TRBJ1-4; v_gene: TRBV7-9; abundance: few; d_gene: -; CDR3nt: TGTGCCAGCAGCTTAGGACGGACAACTAATGAAAAACTGTTTTTT; CDR3aa: CASSLGRTTNEKLFF
j_gene: TRBJ2-7; v_gene: TRBV6-6; abundance: -; d_gene: -; CDR3nt: TGTGCCAGCAGTTACTCAAGCCCTTACGAGCAGTACTTC; CDR3aa: CASSYSSPYEQYF
j_gene: TRBJ1-5; v_gene: TRBV6-6; abundance: -; d_gene: TRBD1; CDR3nt: TGTGCCAGCAGACCGACAGGGGCGCGGAGTCAGCCCCAGCATTTT; CDR3aa: CASRPTGARSQPQHF
j_gene: TRBJ1-1; v_gene: TRBV11-1; abundance: few; d_gene: -; CDR3nt: TGTGCCAGCAGCTTAGCCCCTCAATGGAACACTGAAGCTTTCTTT; CDR3aa: CASSLAPQWNTEAFF
j_gene: TRBJ2-3; v_gene: TRBV5-8; abundance: -; d_gene: TRBD2; CDR3nt: TGTGCCAGCAGCCCGGGACTAGCGGTGAACACAGATACGCAGTATTTT; CDR3aa: CASSPGLAVNTDTQYF
j_gene: TRBJ2-3; v_gene: TRBV7-3; abundance: -; d_gene: TRBD1; CDR3nt: TGTGCCAGCAGCTCGGACAGGGACGGGGATACGCAGTATTTT; CDR3aa: CASSSDRDGDTQYF
j_gene: TRBJ2-3; v_gene: TRBV7-2; abundance: -; d_gene: -; CDR3nt: TGTGCCAGCAGCTTTAACAGGGCCAGAGATACGCAGTATTTT; CDR3aa: CASSFNRARDTQYF
j_gene: TRBJ2-7; v_gene: TRBV27; abundance: -; d_gene: -; CDR3nt: TGTGCCAGCAGTTTAAATAGAGGGAACGAGCAGTACTTC; CDR3aa: CASSLNRGNEQYF
j_gene: TRBJ1-1; v_gene: TRBV19; abundance: -; d_gene: -; CDR3nt: TGTGCCAGTAGTCCCTGGGACGGACTGAACACTGAAGCTTTCTTT; CDR3aa: CASSPWDGLNTEAFF
j_gene: TRBJ1-5; v_gene: TRBV4-3; abundance: -; d_gene: -; CDR3nt: TGCGCCAGCAGCCAAGGACGGGGGTTTAATCAGCCCCAGCATTTT; CDR3aa: CASSQGRGFNQPQHF
j_gene: TRBJ1-2; v_gene: TRBV19; abundance: few; d_gene: -; CDR3nt: TGTGCCAGTAGTATTGGGACGGCCTATGGCTACACCTTC; CDR3aa: CASSIGTAYGYTF
j_gene: TRBJ2-2; v_gene: TRBV30; abundance: -; d_gene: -; CDR3nt: TGTGCCTGGACCTGGGGGATGAACACCGGGGAGCTGTTTTTT; CDR3aa: CAWTWGMNTGELFF
j_gene: TRBJ2-2; v_gene: TRBV6-6; abundance: -; d_gene: -; CDR3nt: TGTGCCAGCAGTAGGGGGGCGATAACCGGGGAGCTGTTTTTT; CDR3aa: CASSRGAITGELFF
j_gene: TRBJ2-5; v_gene: TRBV15; abundance: -; d_gene: -; CDR3nt: TGTGCCACCAGCAGAGATGGACAGCAAGAGACCCAGTACTTC; CDR3aa: CATSRDGQQETQYF
j_gene: TRBJ2-7; v_gene: TRBV27; abundance: -; d_gene: -; CDR3nt: TGTGCCAGCAGTATGACTCCCTTTGAGCAGTACTTC; CDR3aa: CASSMTPFEQYF
j_gene: TRBJ2-7; v_gene: TRBV19; abundance: -; d_gene: -; CDR3nt: TGTGCCAGTAGAGCGAGGGACGGGACCTACGAGCAGTACTTC; CDR3aa: CASRARDGTYEQYF
j_gene: TRBJ1-1; v_gene: TRBV5-6; abundance: -; d_gene: -; CDR3nt: TGTGCCAGCAGCTTCAGCCGGACTGTTGGGGCTTTCTTT; CDR3aa: CASSFSRTVGAFF
j_gene: TRBJ2-7; v_gene: TRBV2; abundance: -; d_gene: -; CDR3nt: TGTGCCAGCAAAAGAGACTCGGGGAACGAGCAGTACTTC; CDR3aa: CASKRDSGNEQYF
j_gene: TRBJ2-2; v_gene: TRBV18; abundance: few; d_gene: TRBD2; CDR3nt: TGTGCCAGCTCACCCAACCCTGGGACTAGCGGGAACACCGGGGAGCTGTTTTTT; CDR3aa: CASSPNPGTSGNTGELFF
j_gene: TRBJ1-2; v_gene: TRBV7-9; abundance: once; d_gene: -; CDR3nt: TGTGCCAGCAGCTTAGCGCGGAGTGGCTACACCTTC; CDR3aa: CASSLARSGYTF
j_gene: TRBJ2-1; v_gene: TRBV5-4; abundance: -; d_gene: TRBD2; CDR3nt: TGTGCCAGCAGCTTCCGACTAGCAGGCAACAATGAGCGGCAGTTCTTC; CDR3aa: CASSFRLAGNNERQFF
j_gene: TRBJ1-2; v_gene: TRBV5-6; abundance: -; d_gene: -; CDR3nt: TGTGCCAGCAGCTTTCTGGGGGGCGATGGCTACACCTTC; CDR3aa: CASSFLGGDGYTF